The T cell receptor (beta chain) described here comes from a study of molecular identifiers for immune sequencing clone quantification. Study summary: The replicate experiment used RNA from 20,000 or 100,000 naive CD8 cells. This RNA was split into five aliquots, and four of them were sequenced.

Generation of bulk TCR libraries relied on previously described methods and listed TCR primers. TCRdb itself ran the PCR reads through MiXCR, one entry per CDR3 protein. The table has over 600,000 distinct CDR3 sequences, less than 20% seen once. Study results and limitations: Barcodes shared by identical TCR molecules could lead to underestimated sizes of highly expanded clones. Clones that exceeded 20 RNA copies held over 98% of effector molecules, yet under 1% in naive cells.

This clonotype came up many times. What it binds is unknown. The specimen sequenced was naive CD8+ T cells from blood, with Jurkat cell RNA spiked in. As for subset: FACS-sorted CD8+CD4-CCR7+CD45RA+ naive T cells. This clonotype originated in a human donor in good health. Some libraries in this study had Jurkat cell RNA spiked in.

CDR3 sequence: CSVGRGAYNEQFF. The CDR3 nucleotides are TGCAGCGTCGGGAGAGGCGCCTACAATGAGCAGTTCTTC. The chain couples TRBV29-1 to TRBJ2-1; D may be TRBD2 (6 bases). Germline V gives CDR1 SQVTM, CDR2 ANQGSEA. V was shortened by 6 bases and J by 2 bases, with 11 bases between the two germline ends. The CDR3 is 13 amino acids.